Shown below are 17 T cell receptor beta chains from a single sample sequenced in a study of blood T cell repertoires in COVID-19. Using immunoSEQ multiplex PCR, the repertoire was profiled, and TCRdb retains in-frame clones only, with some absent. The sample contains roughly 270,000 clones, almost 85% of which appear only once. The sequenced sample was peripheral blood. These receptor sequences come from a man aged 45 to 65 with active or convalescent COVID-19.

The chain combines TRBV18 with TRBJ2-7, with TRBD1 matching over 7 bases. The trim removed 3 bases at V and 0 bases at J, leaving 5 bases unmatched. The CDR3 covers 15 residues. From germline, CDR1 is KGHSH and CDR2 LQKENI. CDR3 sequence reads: CASSPTGLSSYEQYF. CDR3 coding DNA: TGTGCCAGCTCACCGACAGGGCTGAGCTCCTACGAGCAGTACTTC.

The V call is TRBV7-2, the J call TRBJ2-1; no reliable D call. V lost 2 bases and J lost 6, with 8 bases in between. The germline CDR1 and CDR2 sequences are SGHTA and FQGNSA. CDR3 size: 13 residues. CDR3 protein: CASSLSPSNEQFF. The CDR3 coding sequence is TGTGCCAGCAGCTTATCCCCGAGCAATGAGCAGTTCTTC.

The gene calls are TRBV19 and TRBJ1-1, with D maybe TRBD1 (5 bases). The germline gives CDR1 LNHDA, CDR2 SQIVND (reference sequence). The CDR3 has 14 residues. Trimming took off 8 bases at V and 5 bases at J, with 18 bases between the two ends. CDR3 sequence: CASHLGGMGTEAFF. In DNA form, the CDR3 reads TGTGCCAGTCACTTGGGGGGGATGGGGACTGAAGCTTTCTTT.

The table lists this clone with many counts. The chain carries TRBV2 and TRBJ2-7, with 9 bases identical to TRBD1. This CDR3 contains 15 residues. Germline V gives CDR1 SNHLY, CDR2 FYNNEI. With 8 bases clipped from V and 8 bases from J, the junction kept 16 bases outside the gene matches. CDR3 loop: CASRGNGTGSRKQYF. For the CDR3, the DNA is TGTGCCAGCCGAGGTAACGGGACAGGGAGTCGGAAGCAGTACTTC.

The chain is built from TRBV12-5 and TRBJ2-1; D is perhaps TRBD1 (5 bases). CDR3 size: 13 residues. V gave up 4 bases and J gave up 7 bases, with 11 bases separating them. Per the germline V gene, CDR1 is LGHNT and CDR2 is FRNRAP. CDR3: CASGSAGPNEQFF. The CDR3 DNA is TGTGCTAGTGGTTCGGCAGGGCCAAATGAGCAGTTCTTC.

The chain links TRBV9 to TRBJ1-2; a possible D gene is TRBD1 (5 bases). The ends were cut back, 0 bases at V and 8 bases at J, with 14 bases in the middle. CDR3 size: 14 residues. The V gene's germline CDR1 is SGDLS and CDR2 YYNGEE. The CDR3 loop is CASSVDAGRGGYTF. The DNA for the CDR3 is TGTGCCAGCAGCGTAGACGCAGGGCGAGGCGGCTACACCTTC.

CDR3 nucleotides: TGTGCCAGTAGTCCCACCTTGGGCGGCTACACCTTC. Its translation: CASSPTLGGYTF. The rearrangement joins TRBV19 to TRBJ1-2, with unresolved D. The CDR3 has 12 residues. Germline-derived CDR1 and CDR2 are LNHDA and SQIVND (reference sequence). V was shortened by 5 bases and J by 8 bases, with 12 bases between the two germline ends. The whole variable domain, filled in from reference TRBV19 and TRBJ1-2, reads DGGITQSPKYLFRKEGQNVTLSCEQNLNHDAMYWYRQDPGQGLRLIYYSQIVNDFQKGDIAEGYSVSREKKESFPLTVTSAQKNPTAFYLCASSPTLGGYTFGSGTRLTVV.

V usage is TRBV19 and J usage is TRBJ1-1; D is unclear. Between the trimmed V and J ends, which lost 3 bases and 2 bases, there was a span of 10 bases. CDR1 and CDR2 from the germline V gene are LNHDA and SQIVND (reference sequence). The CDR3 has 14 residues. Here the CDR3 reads CASSIQQLNTEAFF. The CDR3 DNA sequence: TGTGCCAGTAGTATTCAACAGCTTAACACTGAAGCTTTCTTT.

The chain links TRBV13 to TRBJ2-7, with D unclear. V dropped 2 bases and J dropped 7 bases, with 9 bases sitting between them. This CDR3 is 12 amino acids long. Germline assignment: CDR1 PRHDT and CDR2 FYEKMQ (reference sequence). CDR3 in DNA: TGTGCCAGCAGCTTACAATCGAGGGAGCAGTACTTC. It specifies CASSLQSREQYF.

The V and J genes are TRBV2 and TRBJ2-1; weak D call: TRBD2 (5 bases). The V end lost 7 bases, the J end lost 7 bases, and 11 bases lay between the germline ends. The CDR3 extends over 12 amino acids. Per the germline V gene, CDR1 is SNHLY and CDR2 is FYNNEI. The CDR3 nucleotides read TGTGCCAGCACCCCCTGGGAGAATGAGCAGTTCTTC. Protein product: CASTPWENEQFF.

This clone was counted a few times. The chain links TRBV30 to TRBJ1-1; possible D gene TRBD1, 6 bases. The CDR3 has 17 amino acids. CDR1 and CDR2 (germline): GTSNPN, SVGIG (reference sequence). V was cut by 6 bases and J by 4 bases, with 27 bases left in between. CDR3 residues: CACAGEGYRAGGTEAFF. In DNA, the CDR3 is TGTGCCTGTGCCGGGGAGGGATACAGGGCGGGGGGCACTGAAGCTTTCTTT.

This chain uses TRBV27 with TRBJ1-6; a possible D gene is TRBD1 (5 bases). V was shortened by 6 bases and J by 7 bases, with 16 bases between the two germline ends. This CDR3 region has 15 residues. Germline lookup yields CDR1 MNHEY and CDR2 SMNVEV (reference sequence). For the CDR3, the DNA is TGTGCCAGCAGGAAACGACAGCAGACCAATTCACCCCTCCACTTT. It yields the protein CASRKRQQTNSPLHF.

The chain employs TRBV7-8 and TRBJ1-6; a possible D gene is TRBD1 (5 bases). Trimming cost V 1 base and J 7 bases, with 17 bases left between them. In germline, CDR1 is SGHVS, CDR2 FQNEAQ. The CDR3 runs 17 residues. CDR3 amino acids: CASSLVGQGRANSPLHF. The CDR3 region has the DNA TGTGCCAGCAGCTTAGTGGGGCAGGGCCGGGCAAATTCACCCCTCCACTTT.

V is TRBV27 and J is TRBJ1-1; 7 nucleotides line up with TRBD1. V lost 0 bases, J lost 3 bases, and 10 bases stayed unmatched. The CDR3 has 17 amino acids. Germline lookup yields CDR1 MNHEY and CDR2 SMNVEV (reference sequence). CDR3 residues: CASSLSISDREDTEAFF. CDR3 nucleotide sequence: TGTGCCAGCAGTTTATCAATCTCAGACAGGGAGGACACTGAAGCTTTCTTT.

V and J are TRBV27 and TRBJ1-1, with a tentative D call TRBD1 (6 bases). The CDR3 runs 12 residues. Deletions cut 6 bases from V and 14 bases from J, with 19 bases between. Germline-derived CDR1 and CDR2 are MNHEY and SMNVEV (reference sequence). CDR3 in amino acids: CASSPHRELGFF. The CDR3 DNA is TGTGCCAGCAGCCCTCACAGGGAATTGGGCTTCTTT.

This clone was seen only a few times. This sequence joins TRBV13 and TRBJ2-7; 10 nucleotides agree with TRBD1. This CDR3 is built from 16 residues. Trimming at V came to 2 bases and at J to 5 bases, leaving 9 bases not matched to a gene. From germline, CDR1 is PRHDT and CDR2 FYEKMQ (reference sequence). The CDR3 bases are TGTGCCAGCAGCTTACCGGGACAGGGGCGATATCACGAGCAGTACTTC. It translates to CASSLPGQGRYHEQYF.

This CDR3 is CASSLGQSYEQYF. The CDR3 DNA is TGTGCCAGCAGCTTAGGACAGTCCTACGAGCAGTACTTC. The chain couples TRBV11-2 to TRBJ2-7, with a weak D call TRBD1 (5 bases). Per the germline V gene, CDR1 is SGHAT and CDR2 is FQNNGV. The CDR3 length is 13 residues. The ends were cut back, 1 base at V and 1 base at J, with 5 bases in the middle.